What follows describes a single TCR beta chain. Its specificity is unknown. Sequencing used immunoSEQ multiplex PCR; TCRdb keeps in-frame clones, though not all of them. The repertoire includes 150,000 or so clones, 85% to 90% of them detected once, and about 1.5% sits in the top ten. This record belongs to a study of T cell responses to AZD1222 COVID-19 vaccine. Whole-study results and caveats: A reported finding is that nearly half of spike-specific TCRs target unmutated variant regions. Donors were chiefly white British, with a greater number of females, and clonal diversity was perhaps underestimated.

The V end was cut by 0 bases, the J end by 7 bases, with 13 bases between. This CDR3 has 14 amino acids. CDR1 SGDLS and CDR2 YYNGEE come from the germline V gene. This specimen consisted of peripheral blood, obtained on day 0 of AZD1222 vaccination. The chain joins TRBV9 to TRBJ1-2; D is uncertain. The sequence derives from an adult in good health. CDR3: CASSVDRRVRGYTF. CDR3 in DNA: TGTGCCAGCAGCGTAGATAGGAGGGTCCGTGGCTACACCTTC.